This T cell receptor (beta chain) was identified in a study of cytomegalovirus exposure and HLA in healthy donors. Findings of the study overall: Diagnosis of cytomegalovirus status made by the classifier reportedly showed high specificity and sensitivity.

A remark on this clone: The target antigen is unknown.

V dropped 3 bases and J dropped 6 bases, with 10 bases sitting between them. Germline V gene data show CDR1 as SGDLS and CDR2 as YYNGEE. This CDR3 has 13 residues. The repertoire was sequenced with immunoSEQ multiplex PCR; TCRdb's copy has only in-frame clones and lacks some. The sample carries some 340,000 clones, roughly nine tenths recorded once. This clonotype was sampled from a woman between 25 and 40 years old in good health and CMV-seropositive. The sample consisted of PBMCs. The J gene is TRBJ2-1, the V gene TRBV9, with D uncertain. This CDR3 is CASSGIGGNEQFF. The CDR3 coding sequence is TGTGCCAGCAGCGGAATAGGCGGCAATGAGCAGTTCTTC.